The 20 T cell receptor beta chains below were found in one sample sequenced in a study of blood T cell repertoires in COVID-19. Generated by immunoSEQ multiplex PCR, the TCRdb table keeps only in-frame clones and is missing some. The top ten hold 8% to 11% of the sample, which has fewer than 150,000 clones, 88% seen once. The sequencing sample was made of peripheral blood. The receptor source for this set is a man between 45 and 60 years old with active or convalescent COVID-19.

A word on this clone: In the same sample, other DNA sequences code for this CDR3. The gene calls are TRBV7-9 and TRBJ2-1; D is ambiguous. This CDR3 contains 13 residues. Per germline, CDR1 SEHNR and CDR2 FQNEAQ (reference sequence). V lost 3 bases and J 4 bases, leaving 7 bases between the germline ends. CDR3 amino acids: CASSLGQYNEQFF. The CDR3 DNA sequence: TGTGCCAGCAGCTTGGGCCAATACAATGAGCAGTTCTTC.

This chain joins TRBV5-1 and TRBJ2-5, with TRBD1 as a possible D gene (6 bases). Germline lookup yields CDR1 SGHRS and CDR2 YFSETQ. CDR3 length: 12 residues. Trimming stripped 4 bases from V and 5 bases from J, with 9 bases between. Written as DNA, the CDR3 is TGCGCCAGCAGCCATACAGGGGAGACCCAGTACTTC. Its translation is CASSHTGETQYF. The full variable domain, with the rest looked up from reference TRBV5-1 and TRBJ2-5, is KAGVTQTPRYLIKTRGQQVTLSCSPISGHRSVSWYQQTPGQGLQFLFEYFSETQRNKGNFPGRFSGRQFSNSRSEMNVSTLELGDSALYLCASSHTGETQYFGPGTRLLVL.

CDR3 region: CASSPTPGTSYEQYF. As DNA, the CDR3 is TGTGCCAGCAGCCCTACCCCCGGGACTTCCTACGAGCAGTACTTC. The chain carries TRBV3-1 (or the pseudogene TRBV3-2) and TRBJ2-7; D might be TRBD2 (6 bases). Germline V gives CDR1 LGHDT, CDR2 YNNKEL (reference sequence). The CDR3 loop spans 15 amino acids. The V and J ends lost 4 bases and 1 base respectively, with 14 bases between them.

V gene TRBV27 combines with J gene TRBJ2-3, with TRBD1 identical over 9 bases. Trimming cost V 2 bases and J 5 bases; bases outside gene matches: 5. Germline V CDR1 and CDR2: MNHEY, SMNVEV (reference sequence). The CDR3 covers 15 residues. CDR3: CASSLNRGLIDTQYF. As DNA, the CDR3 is TGTGCCAGCAGTTTAAACAGGGGGCTGATAGATACGCAGTATTTT.

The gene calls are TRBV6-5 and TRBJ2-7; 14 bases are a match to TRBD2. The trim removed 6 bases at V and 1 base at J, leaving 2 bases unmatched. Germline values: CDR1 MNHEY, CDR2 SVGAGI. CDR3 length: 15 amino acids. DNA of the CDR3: TGTGCCAGCAGCTGGACTAGCGGGAGGTCCTACGAGCAGTACTTC. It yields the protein CASSWTSGRSYEQYF.

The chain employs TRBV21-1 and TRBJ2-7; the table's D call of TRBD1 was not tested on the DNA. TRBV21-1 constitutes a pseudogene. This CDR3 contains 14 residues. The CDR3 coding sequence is TGTGCCAGCAGCAAAGTTGGGCAACAATACGAGCAGTACTTC. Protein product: CASSKVGQQYEQYF.

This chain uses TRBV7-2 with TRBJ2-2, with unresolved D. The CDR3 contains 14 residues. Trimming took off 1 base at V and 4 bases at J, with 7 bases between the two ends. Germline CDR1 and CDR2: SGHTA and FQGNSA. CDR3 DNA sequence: TGTGCCAGCAGCTTAGTTAGGAGCACCGGGGAGCTGTTTTTT. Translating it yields CASSLVRSTGELFF. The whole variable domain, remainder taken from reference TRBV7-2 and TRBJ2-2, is GAGVSQSPSNKVTEKGKDVELRCDPISGHTALYWYRQSLGQGLEFLIYFQGNSAPDKSGLPSDRFSAERTGGSVSTLTIQRTQQEDSAVYLCASSLVRSTGELFFGEGSRLTVL.

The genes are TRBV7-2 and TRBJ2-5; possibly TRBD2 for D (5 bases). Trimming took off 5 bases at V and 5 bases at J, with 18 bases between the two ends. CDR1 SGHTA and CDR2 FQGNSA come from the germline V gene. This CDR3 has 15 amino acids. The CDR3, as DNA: TGTGCCAGCAGCCTAGACAAGGCTAGCTGGGAGACCCAGTACTTC. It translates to CASSLDKASWETQYF.

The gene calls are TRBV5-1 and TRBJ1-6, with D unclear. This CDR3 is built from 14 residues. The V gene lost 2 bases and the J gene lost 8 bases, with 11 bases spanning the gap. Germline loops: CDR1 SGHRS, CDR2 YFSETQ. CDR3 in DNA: TGCGCCAGCAGCTTTAGCTGGGGAGATTCACCCCTCCACTTT. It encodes CASSFSWGDSPLHF.

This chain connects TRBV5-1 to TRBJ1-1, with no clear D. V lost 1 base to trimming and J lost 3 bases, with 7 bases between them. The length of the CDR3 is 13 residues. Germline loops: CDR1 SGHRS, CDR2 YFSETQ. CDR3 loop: CASSLRQDTEAFF. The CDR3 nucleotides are TGCGCCAGCAGCTTGCGCCAGGACACTGAAGCTTTCTTT. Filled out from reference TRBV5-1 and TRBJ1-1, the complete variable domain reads KAGVTQTPRYLIKTRGQQVTLSCSPISGHRSVSWYQQTPGQGLQFLFEYFSETQRNKGNFPGRFSGRQFSNSRSEMNVSTLELGDSALYLCASSLRQDTEAFFGQGTRLTVV.

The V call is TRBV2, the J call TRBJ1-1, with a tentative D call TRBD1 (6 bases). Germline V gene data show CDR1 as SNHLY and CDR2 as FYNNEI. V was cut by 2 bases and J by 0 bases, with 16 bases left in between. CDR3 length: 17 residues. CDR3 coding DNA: TGTGCCAGCAGTGAACTGGAGACAGGCTCAATGAACACTGAAGCTTTCTTT. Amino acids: CASSELETGSMNTEAFF.

The CDR3 sequence: CASAEQGINTGELFF. The CDR3 DNA reads TGTGCCAGCGCCGAACAGGGGATAAACACCGGGGAGCTGTTTTTT. The chain combines TRBV28 with TRBJ2-2, with 7 bases that match TRBD1. The length of the CDR3 is 15 residues. Germline assignment: CDR1 MDHEN and CDR2 SYDVKM. J was trimmed by 2 bases and V by 8 bases; bases with no gene match: 8.

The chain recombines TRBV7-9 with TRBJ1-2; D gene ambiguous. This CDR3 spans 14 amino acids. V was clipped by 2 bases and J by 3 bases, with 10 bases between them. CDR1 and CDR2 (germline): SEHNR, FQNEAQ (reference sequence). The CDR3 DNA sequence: TGTGCCAGCAGCTTAAGACAAGCCCACTATGGCTACACCTTC. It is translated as CASSLRQAHYGYTF.

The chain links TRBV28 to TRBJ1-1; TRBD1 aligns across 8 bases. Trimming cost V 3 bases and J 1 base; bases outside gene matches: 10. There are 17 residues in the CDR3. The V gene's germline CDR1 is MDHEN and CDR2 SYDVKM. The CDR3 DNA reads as TGTGCCAGCAGTTTGGTCATGACAGGGGTGCAGAACACTGAAGCTTTCTTT. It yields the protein CASSLVMTGVQNTEAFF.

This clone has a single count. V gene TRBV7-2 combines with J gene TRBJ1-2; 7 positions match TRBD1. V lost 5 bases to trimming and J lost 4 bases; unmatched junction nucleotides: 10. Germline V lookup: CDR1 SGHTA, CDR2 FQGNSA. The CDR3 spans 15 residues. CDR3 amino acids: CASSRDSTRIYGYTF. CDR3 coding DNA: TGTGCCAGCAGCCGGGACAGCACCAGAATCTATGGCTACACCTTC.

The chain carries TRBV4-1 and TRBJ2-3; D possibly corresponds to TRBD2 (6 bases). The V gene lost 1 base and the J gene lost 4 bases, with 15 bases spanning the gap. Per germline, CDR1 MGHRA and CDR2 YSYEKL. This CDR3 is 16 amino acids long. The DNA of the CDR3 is TGCGCCAGCAGCCAAGGGCTCATCGGGAGCTCAGATACGCAGTATTTT. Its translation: CASSQGLIGSSDTQYF.

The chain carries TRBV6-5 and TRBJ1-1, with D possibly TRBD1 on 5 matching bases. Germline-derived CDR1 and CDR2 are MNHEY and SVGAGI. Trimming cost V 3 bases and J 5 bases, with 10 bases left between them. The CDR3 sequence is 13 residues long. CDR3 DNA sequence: TGTGCCAGCAGTTATATGGAGGGGACTGAAGCTTTCTTT. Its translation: CASSYMEGTEAFF.

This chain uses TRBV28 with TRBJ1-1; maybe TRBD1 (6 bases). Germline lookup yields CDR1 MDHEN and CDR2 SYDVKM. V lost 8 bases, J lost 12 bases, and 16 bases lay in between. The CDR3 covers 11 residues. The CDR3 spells CASSQGRGTFF. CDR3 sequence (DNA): TGTGCCAGCTCACAGGGTAGGGGAACTTTCTTT.

This CDR3 reads CASRAESGSTDTQYF. As DNA, the CDR3 is TGTGCCAGCAGAGCAGAGAGCGGTAGCACAGATACGCAGTATTTT. The chain couples TRBV2 to TRBJ2-3, with D tentatively TRBD2 (5 bases). Germline CDR1 SNHLY, CDR2 FYNNEI. The CDR3 consists of 15 residues. V was cut by 6 bases and J by 0 bases, with 13 bases left in between.

CDR3 coding DNA: TGTGCCAGCAGTGAAAAACAGGGTGGCGAAAAACTGTTTTTT. It translates to CASSEKQGGEKLFF. The rearrangement joins TRBV2 to TRBJ1-4; D is possibly TRBD1 (6 bases). The CDR3 runs 14 residues. V shed 2 bases and J shed 8 bases, with 12 bases lying between them. The germline V gene has CDR1 SNHLY and CDR2 FYNNEI.